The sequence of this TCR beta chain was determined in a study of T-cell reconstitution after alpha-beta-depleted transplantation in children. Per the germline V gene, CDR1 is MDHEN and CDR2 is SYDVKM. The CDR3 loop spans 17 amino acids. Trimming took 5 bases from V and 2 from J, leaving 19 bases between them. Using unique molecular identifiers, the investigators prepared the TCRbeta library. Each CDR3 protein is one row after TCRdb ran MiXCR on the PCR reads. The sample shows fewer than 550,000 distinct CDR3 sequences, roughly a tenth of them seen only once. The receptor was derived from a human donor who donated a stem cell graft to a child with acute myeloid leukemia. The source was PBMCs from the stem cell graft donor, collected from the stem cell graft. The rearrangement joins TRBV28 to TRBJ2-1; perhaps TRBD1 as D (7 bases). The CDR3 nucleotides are TGTGCCAGCAGTGGACGCGGGACAGTCCTCCCCTACAATGAGCAGTTCTTC. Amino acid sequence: CASSGRGTVLPYNEQFF.